The TCR beta chain described here comes from a study of T cell responses to AZD1222 COVID-19 vaccine. The study, taken as a whole, reports: Reports say nearly half of spike-specific TCRs go after unmutated variant regions. Seropositivity was recorded at baseline in only a handful of AZD1222 recipients. Across the whole spike, CD4 TCRs peaked at regions 160-218 and 743-854. Repertoires were obtained only post-peak T cell response.

This CDR3 contains 12 residues. Deletions cut 2 bases from V and 4 bases from J, with 5 bases between. Germline-derived CDR1 and CDR2 are ENHRY and SYGVKD. Regarding this clone: Its antigen is undetermined.

Sequencing was performed with immunoSEQ multiplex PCR; in TCRdb, only in-frame clones are kept and a portion is missing. The table lists over 150,000 clones, roughly 90% of them singletons. The sequence was collected from an adult in good health. The starting material was peripheral blood, obtained on day 0 of AZD1222 vaccination. V and J are TRBV10-3 and TRBJ1-2; D gene unclear. DNA for the CDR3: TGTGCCATCAGTGAGGCAGTCTATGGCTACACCTTC. This gives the protein CAISEAVYGYTF.